This T cell receptor (beta chain) was captured in a study of response to subunit inactivated influenza vaccine. The germline V gene has CDR1 SGHRS and CDR2 YFSETQ. V dropped 0 bases and J dropped 0 bases, with 22 bases sitting between them. This CDR3 is built from 20 residues. Study observations and caveats: Few additional T cells are recruited per seasonal influenza vaccination, authors suggested.

As regards this clonotype: Antigen specificity is unknown.

One entry per CDR3 protein, called by TCRdb with MiXCR from the RT-PCR reads. This table has 500,000 to 600,000 distinct CDR3 sequences, 16% appearing once. Source: CD4+ T cells sorted from PBMCs, taken around 25 months after vaccination. The source is a man aged 50 to 75 who received an inactivated influenza vaccine. The rearrangement joins TRBV5-1 to TRBJ2-1, with a tentative D call TRBD1 (7 bases). The chain's CDR3 is CASSLGPSRRGPSSYNEQFF. In DNA, the CDR3 is TGCGCCAGCAGCTTGGGTCCGAGCAGGAGGGGGCCGAGCTCCTACAATGAGCAGTTCTTC.